The 19 T cell receptor beta chains below were found in one sample sequenced in a study of blood T cell repertoires in COVID-19 (dated by TCRdb to between 2020 and 2021). The library was produced with the immunoSEQ multiplex PCR assay. TCRdb stores this immuneACCESS table with in-frame sequences only. Part of the clones is absent; in the studies checked, under half of the shortfall reflects unresolved V genes, and no reason is known for the rest. For this sample there are approximately 65,000 clones; more than 55% appear just once. Around half of the sample belongs to the ten largest clones. Sequenced sample: PBMCs or T cells enriched from blood (not recorded which). Every receptor here comes from a woman aged 55-69 years who had been exposed to COVID-19.

This clone was seen a single time. The rearrangement links TRBV6-4 to TRBJ1-5; D is possibly TRBD1 (5 bases). The length of the CDR3 is 13 residues. Germline CDR1 and CDR2: MRHNA and SNTAGT. The V end lost 2 bases, the J end lost 7 bases, and 9 bases lay between the germline ends. The CDR3 nucleotides are TGTGCCAGCAGTGACGGGGCCGGCCAGCCCCAGCATTTT. Amino acid sequence: CASSDGAGQPQHF.

This chain uses TRBV7-9 with TRBJ2-3, with 8 bases fitting TRBD2. The length of the CDR3 is 18 residues. Trimming cost V 6 bases and J 6 bases; bases outside gene matches: 20. CDR1 SEHNR and CDR2 FQNEAQ come from the germline V gene (reference sequence). The CDR3 loop is CASSSPKSGLDSVDTQYF. The CDR3 DNA is TGTGCCAGCAGTTCCCCGAAATCGGGACTAGATTCTGTCGATACGCAGTATTTT.

The CDR3 loop reads CASSQDPRGTEAFF. Here the CDR3 DNA reads TGTGCCAGCTCACAGGACCCCCGGGGGACTGAAGCTTTCTTT. This chain connects TRBV18 to TRBJ1-1; possibly TRBD1 for D (5 bases). This CDR3 contains 14 residues. V was pared by 4 bases and J by 5 bases, with 14 bases between. CDR1 and CDR2 from the germline V gene are KGHSH and LQKENI.

This chain joins TRBV6-5 and TRBJ1-2; TRBD1 matches 8 bases. In germline, CDR1 is MNHEY, CDR2 SVGAGI. V gave up 6 bases and J gave up 7 bases; unmatched junction bases: 13. This CDR3 has 15 amino acids. CDR3 DNA: TGTGCCAGCAGAGGACAGGGACGGTCCCGTGCTGGCTACACCTTC. The encoded protein is CASRGQGRSRAGYTF.

The sample holds one count of this clone. This rearrangement joins TRBV7-9 to TRBJ2-1; a possible D gene is TRBD2 (7 bases). CDR1 and CDR2 from the germline V gene are SEHNR and FQNEAQ (reference sequence). This CDR3 spans 13 amino acids. V lost 0 bases and J 8 bases, leaving 8 bases between the germline ends. The CDR3 loop is CASSLAGGHEQFF. In DNA, the CDR3 is TGTGCCAGCAGCTTAGCGGGGGGGCATGAGCAGTTCTTC.

There are many counts of this clone. V gene TRBV30 combines with J gene TRBJ2-3; 7 bases fit TRBD2. The germline CDR1 and CDR2 sequences are GTSNPN and SVGIG (reference sequence). The CDR3 totals 15 residues. Germline trimming cut 2 bases from V and 4 bases from J; bases unmatched to any gene: 9. In nucleotides, the CDR3 is TGTGCCTGGAGTAGTTTCGGGGGGAGCGCAGATACGCAGTATTTT. Protein: CAWSSFGGSADTQYF.

The J gene is TRBJ2-7, the V gene TRBV29-1, with 7 bases lining up with TRBD2. The CDR3 has 13 amino acids. CDR1 is SQVTM and CDR2 is ANQGSEA in the germline V gene. Germline trimming cut 6 bases from V and 4 bases from J; bases unmatched to any gene: 9. Here the CDR3 DNA reads TGCAGCGTAGTTACTAGCGTGGGTTACGAGCAGTACTTC. Translating it yields CSVVTSVGYEQYF.

This sequence joins TRBV4-3 and TRBJ2-5, with 7 bases that match TRBD2. CDR1 is LGHNA, CDR2 YSLEER, per germline. The CDR3 length is 19 residues. V lost 2 bases, J lost 1 base, and 16 bases stayed unmatched. The CDR3 spells CASSQLWSPSGTAQETQYF. CDR3 DNA: TGCGCCAGCAGCCAACTGTGGAGTCCTAGCGGAACCGCCCAAGAGACCCAGTACTTC.

The chain joins TRBV29-1 to TRBJ1-1; TRBD1 matches 8 bases. The CDR3 spans 14 residues. The trim removed 4 bases at V and 2 bases at J, leaving 6 bases unmatched. Germline CDR1 and CDR2: SQVTM and ANQGSEA. The CDR3 loop reads CSVGRTGPNTEAFF. The CDR3 bases are TGCAGCGTTGGAAGGACAGGGCCAAACACTGAAGCTTTCTTT.

The chain couples TRBV28 to TRBJ1-1; 8 bases fit TRBD1. The CDR3 has 15 residues. Germline assignment: CDR1 MDHEN and CDR2 SYDVKM. The V segment lost 5 bases and the J segment 1 base; nucleotides outside the gene matches: 6. CDR3 sequence reads: CASSPPGTGNTEAFF. The CDR3 DNA is TGTGCCAGCAGTCCCCCCGGGACAGGGAACACTGAAGCTTTCTTT.

This chain joins TRBV2 and TRBJ2-2; no reliable D call. Trimming shortened V by 4 bases and J by 1 base, and 13 bases separated the two germline ends. The CDR3 spans 16 residues. Per germline, CDR1 SNHLY and CDR2 FYNNEI. CDR3 coding DNA: TGTGCCAGCAGTGCCAAGAGACAAGTGAACACCGGGGAGCTGTTTTTT. As protein: CASSAKRQVNTGELFF.

The rearrangement joins TRBV28 to TRBJ2-3; D possibly corresponds to TRBD2 (6 bases). This CDR3 comprises 15 residues. V gave up 3 bases and J gave up 14 bases, with 24 bases separating them. From germline, CDR1 is MDHEN and CDR2 SYDVKM. The CDR3 bases are TGTGCCAGCAGTTTCCGGGACTCTCGTTTTCGGGGCTGGTATTTT. Protein sequence: CASSFRDSRFRGWYF.

The rearrangement links TRBV19 to TRBJ1-1, with D maybe TRBD1 (5 bases). Germline V gene lookup returns CDR1 LNHDA and CDR2 SQIVND (reference sequence). V lost 2 bases and J lost 6, with 10 bases in between. This CDR3 has 13 amino acids. CDR3 nucleotides: TGTGCCAGTAGTATAACGGGGGGGGCTGAAGCTTTCTTT. Protein sequence: CASSITGGAEAFF.

The table lists this clone with a few counts. V usage is TRBV28 and J usage is TRBJ2-5, with D tentatively TRBD2 (6 bases). Germline V gene lookup returns CDR1 MDHEN and CDR2 SYDVKM. V lost 5 bases and J lost 5, with 21 bases in between. The CDR3 is made up of 16 amino acids. DNA of the CDR3: TGTGCCAGCAGTCCAAGTCCGAGTCTTGGGGGGGAGACCCAGTACTTC. Translated: CASSPSPSLGGETQYF.

Only a few counts were recorded for this clone. V usage is TRBV9 and J usage is TRBJ2-3; possible D gene TRBD1, 5 bases. The germline V and J ends were trimmed by 3 bases and 6 bases, with 17 bases remaining between them. The germline CDR1 and CDR2 sequences are SGDLS and YYNGEE. The CDR3 loop spans 15 amino acids. CDR3 sequence: CASSAQGSVIDTQYF. The CDR3 nucleotides read TGTGCCAGCAGCGCCCAGGGTTCGGTGATTGATACGCAGTATTTT.

The chain has TRBV29-1 and TRBJ2-5; D gene ambiguous. The CDR3 length is 12 residues. Trimming removed 3 bases from V and 5 bases from J, with 10 bases in between. In germline, CDR1 is SQVTM, CDR2 ANQGSEA. The DNA for the CDR3 is TGCAGCGTTGAGGTCGCCGGGGAGACCCAGTACTTC. Translated, it gives CSVEVAGETQYF. The variable domain in full, with the rest retrieved from reference TRBV29-1 and TRBJ2-5, is SAVISQKPSRDICQRGTSLTIQCQVDSQVTMMFWYRQQPGQSLTLIATANQGSEATYESGFVIDKFPISRPNLTFSTLTVSNMSPEDSSIYLCSVEVAGETQYFGPGTRLLVL.

J is TRBJ1-4 and V is TRBV7-9; D is unclear. Per germline, CDR1 SEHNR and CDR2 FQNEAQ (reference sequence). The CDR3 is 13 amino acids. The ends were cut back, 5 bases at V and 7 bases at J, with 11 bases in the middle. The CDR3 DNA reads TGTGCCAGCAGCCCTGGTAGCGGTGAAAAACTGTTTTTT. This sequence encodes CASSPGSGEKLFF.

The table lists this clone with a few counts. The V gene is TRBV12-3 or TRBV12-4, the J gene TRBJ1-2; a possible D gene is TRBD1 (6 bases). Trimming took 9 bases from V and 7 from J, leaving 18 bases between them. This CDR3 is built from 13 residues. This CDR3 reads CASSRGAEGGYTF. In DNA form, the CDR3 reads TGTGCCAGTAGCCGGGGGGCAGAGGGTGGCTACACCTTC.

This clone is a singleton in its sample. The chain links TRBV28 to TRBJ2-7, with D maybe TRBD1 (6 bases). Per germline, CDR1 MDHEN and CDR2 SYDVKM. This CDR3 is 13 amino acids long. Trimming took off 6 bases at V and 7 bases at J, with 16 bases between the two ends. The DNA for the CDR3 is TGTGCCAGCAGAGGGGGTTGGCTTCGGGAGCAGTACTTC. Translating gives CASRGGWLREQYF.